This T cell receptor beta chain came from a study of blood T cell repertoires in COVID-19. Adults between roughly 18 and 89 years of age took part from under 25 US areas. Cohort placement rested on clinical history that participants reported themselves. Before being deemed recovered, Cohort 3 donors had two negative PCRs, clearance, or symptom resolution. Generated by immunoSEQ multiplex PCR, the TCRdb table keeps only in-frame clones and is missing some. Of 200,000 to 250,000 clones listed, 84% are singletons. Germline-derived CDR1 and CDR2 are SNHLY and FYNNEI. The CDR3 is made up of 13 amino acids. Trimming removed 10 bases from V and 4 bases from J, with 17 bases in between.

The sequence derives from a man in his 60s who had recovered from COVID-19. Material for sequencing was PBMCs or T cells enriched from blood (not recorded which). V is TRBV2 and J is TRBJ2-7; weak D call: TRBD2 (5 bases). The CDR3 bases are TGTGCCATCAGGACTCAACCCTTTTACGAGCAGTACTTC. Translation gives CAIRTQPFYEQYF. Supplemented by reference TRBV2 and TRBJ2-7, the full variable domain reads EPEVTQTPSHQVTQMGQEVILRCVPISNHLYFYWYRQILGQKVEFLVSFYNNEISEKSEIFDDQFSVERPDGSNFTLKIRSTKLEDSAMYFCAIRTQPFYEQYFGPGTRLTVT.